The clone carrying this TCR beta chain showed up many times. V lost 1 base and J lost 1, with 8 bases in between. The CDR3 totals 14 residues. This record comes from a study of blood T cells in healthy people across ages. A sample-barcoded 5' primer and a J-beta primer mix were used in a second PCR of about 7 to 12 cycles. TCRdb re-derived calls from the 5' RACE reads in MiXCR, one entry per CDR3 protein. This sample has 1.5 million to 2 million distinct CDR3 sequences; 28% occur once, and the top ten carry 7.7%. The sequence was obtained from a woman aged 25 to 39 in good health. V and J are TRBV12-3 or TRBV12-4 and TRBJ2-7, with no clear D. Specimen: blood. This CDR3 reads CASSLEAYSYEQYF. DNA for the CDR3: TGTGCCAGCAGTTTAGAAGCTTATTCCTACGAGCAGTACTTC.